The 7 T cell receptor beta chains in this list originate from one sample, sequenced in a study of blood T cell repertoires in COVID-19 (dated by TCRdb to 2018 to 2021). The receptor library was made with the immunoSEQ multiplex PCR assay. Held by TCRdb, this immuneACCESS table contains in-frame sequences only and omits some clones. Under half of the omission traces to an unresolved V gene where checked; the cause of the rest is unknown. Across this sample there are around 100,000 clones, with around 89% seen only once. Under 6% of the sample lies in the top ten. Sequencing was carried out using peripheral blood. The receptors come from a woman between 50 and 59 years old with acute or convalescent COVID-19.

The chain employs TRBV27 and TRBJ2-3; D gene uncertain. Deletions cut 5 bases from V and 3 bases from J, with 3 bases between. The CDR3 is made up of 11 amino acids. CDR1 and CDR2 from the germline V gene are MNHEY and SMNVEV (reference sequence). The CDR3 nucleotides are TGTGCCAGCAGTACAACAGATACGCAGTATTTT. Residues: CASSTTDTQYF.

V and J are TRBV5-4 and TRBJ1-2; D remains ambiguous. CDR1 is SGHNT, CDR2 YYREEE, per germline (reference sequence). The CDR3 consists of 11 residues. V dropped 7 bases and J dropped 4 bases, with 8 bases sitting between them. The CDR3 coding sequence is TGTGCCAGCCTCGGTAGCTATGGCTACACCTTC. It specifies CASLGSYGYTF.

The chain links TRBV6-6 to TRBJ2-5; D is perhaps TRBD1 (6 bases). Trimming removed 10 bases at V and 1 base at J, with 13 bases between. The CDR3 is 13 amino acids. Germline loops: CDR1 MNHNY, CDR2 SVGAGI (reference sequence). The CDR3 DNA reads TGTGCCACACAGGGTCCAACCCAAGAGACCCAGTACTTC. Amino acid sequence: CATQGPTQETQYF.

The V gene is TRBV29-1, the J gene TRBJ2-7; tentative D call: TRBD1 (5 bases). Germline CDR1 is SQVTM and CDR2 is ANQGSEA. This CDR3 has 13 amino acids. The V and J ends lost 5 bases and 0 bases respectively, with 11 bases between them. In DNA, the CDR3 is TGCAGCGTTCAGGACACCGTCTCCTACGAGCAGTACTTC. Amino acids: CSVQDTVSYEQYF.

This chain's CDR3 is CASSQKGPYNSPLHF. CDR3 bases: TGTGCCAGCAGTCAGAAGGGGCCCTATAATTCACCCCTCCACTTT. V gene TRBV28 combines with J gene TRBJ1-6, with a weak D call TRBD1 (5 bases). Germline V CDR1 and CDR2: MDHEN, SYDVKM. This CDR3 is built from 15 residues. Trimming took 5 bases from V and 2 from J, leaving 10 bases between them.

The chain uses TRBV20-1 and TRBJ2-1, with 8 bases that match TRBD2. The V gene's germline CDR1 is DFQATT and CDR2 SNEGSKA (reference sequence). The CDR3 is 11 amino acids. The V segment lost 2 bases and the J segment 14 bases; nucleotides outside the gene matches: 5. CDR3 nucleotides: TGCAGTGCTAGAACGGGAGGGCTGGAGTTCTTC. Translating it yields CSARTGGLEFF.

The chain links TRBV5-1 to TRBJ2-7; 10 nucleotides agree with TRBD1. The CDR3 consists of 17 residues. Germline trimming cut 2 bases from V and 0 bases from J; bases unmatched to any gene: 8. CDR1 SGHRS and CDR2 YFSETQ come from the germline V gene. CDR3: CASSLSRTGGFSYEQYF. The CDR3 bases are TGCGCCAGCAGCTTATCCCGGACAGGGGGTTTCTCCTACGAGCAGTACTTC. Combining the CDR3 with reference TRBV5-1 and TRBJ2-7 gives the whole variable domain KAGVTQTPRYLIKTRGQQVTLSCSPISGHRSVSWYQQTPGQGLQFLFEYFSETQRNKGNFPGRFSGRQFSNSRSEMNVSTLELGDSALYLCASSLSRTGGFSYEQYFGPGTRLTVT.